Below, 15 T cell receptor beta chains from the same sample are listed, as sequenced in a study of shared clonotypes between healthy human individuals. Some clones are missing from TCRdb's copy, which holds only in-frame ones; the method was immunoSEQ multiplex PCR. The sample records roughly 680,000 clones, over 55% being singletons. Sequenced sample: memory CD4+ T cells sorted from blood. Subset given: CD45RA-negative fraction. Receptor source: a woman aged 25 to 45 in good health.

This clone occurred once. The CDR3 DNA follows: TGTGCCAGCAGCCGGGGGACTAGCGGGGGTAACCACAATGAGCAGTTCTTC. Amino acid sequence: CASSRGTSGGNHNEQFF. This chain connects TRBV28 to TRBJ2-1; 14 bases agree with TRBD2. The CDR3 covers 17 residues. Trimming removed 6 bases from V and 5 bases from J; junction bases left unmatched: 9. Germline lookup yields CDR1 MDHEN and CDR2 SYDVKM.

CDR3 bases: TGTGCCAGCTCTCCCGGGACAGGGGGTAGCTATGGCTACACCTTC. This codes for CASSPGTGGSYGYTF. The chain couples TRBV5-6 to TRBJ1-2; 11 bases are a match to TRBD1. Losses at the gene ends were 7 bases for V and 4 bases for J; bases not matched to a gene: 9. CDR1 and CDR2 from the germline V gene are SGHDT and YYEEEE. This CDR3 has 15 amino acids.

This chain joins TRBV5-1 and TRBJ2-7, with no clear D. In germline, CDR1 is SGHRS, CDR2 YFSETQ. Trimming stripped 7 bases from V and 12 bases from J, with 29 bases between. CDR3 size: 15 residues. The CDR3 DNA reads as TGCGCCAGCTATCCGACAAGCCCGATATCTACGTGGGCGTACTTC. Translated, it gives CASYPTSPISTWAYF. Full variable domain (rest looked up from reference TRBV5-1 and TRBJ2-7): KAGVTQTPRYLIKTRGQQVTLSCSPISGHRSVSWYQQTPGQGLQFLFEYFSETQRNKGNFPGRFSGRQFSNSRSEMNVSTLELGDSALYLCASYPTSPISTWAYFGPGTRLTVT.

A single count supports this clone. The CDR3 DNA follows: TGTGCCAGCAGCTTAGTCCTGGGCCTAAGTAACACCGGGGAGCTGTTTTTT. Protein sequence: CASSLVLGLSNTGELFF. The chain carries TRBV11-2 and TRBJ2-2; D is unresolved. CDR1 is SGHAT, CDR2 FQNNGV, per germline. The CDR3 totals 17 residues. V lost 1 base and J 2 bases, leaving 14 bases between the germline ends.

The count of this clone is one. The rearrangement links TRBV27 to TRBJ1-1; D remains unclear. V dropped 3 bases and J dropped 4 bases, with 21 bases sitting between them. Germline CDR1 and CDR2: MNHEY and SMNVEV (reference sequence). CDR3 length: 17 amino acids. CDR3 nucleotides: TGTGCCAGCAGTTTCTGGGTAAATATTGGTTGGATCACTGAAGCTTTCTTT. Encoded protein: CASSFWVNIGWITEAFF.

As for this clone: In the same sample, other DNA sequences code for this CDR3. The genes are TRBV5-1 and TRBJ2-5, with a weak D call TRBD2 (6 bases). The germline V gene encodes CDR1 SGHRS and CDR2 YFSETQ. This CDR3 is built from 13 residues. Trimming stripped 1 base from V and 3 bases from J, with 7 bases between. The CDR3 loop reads CASSLLAEETQYF. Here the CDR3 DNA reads TGCGCCAGCAGCTTGTTAGCGGAAGAGACCCAGTACTTC. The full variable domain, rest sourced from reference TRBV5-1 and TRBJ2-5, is KAGVTQTPRYLIKTRGQQVTLSCSPISGHRSVSWYQQTPGQGLQFLFEYFSETQRNKGNFPGRFSGRQFSNSRSEMNVSTLELGDSALYLCASSLLAEETQYFGPGTRLLVL.

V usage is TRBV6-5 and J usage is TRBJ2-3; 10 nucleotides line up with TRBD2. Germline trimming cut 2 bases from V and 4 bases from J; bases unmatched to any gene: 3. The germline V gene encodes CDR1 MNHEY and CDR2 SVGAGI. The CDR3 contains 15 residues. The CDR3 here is CASSYASGSSDTQYF. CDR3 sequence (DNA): TGTGCCAGCAGTTACGCTAGCGGGAGTTCAGATACGCAGTATTTT.

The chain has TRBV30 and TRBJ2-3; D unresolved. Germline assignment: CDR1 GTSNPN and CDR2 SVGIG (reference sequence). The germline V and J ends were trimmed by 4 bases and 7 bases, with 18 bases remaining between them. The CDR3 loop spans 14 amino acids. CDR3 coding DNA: TGTGCCTGGACGTCCCCCCCGGGCTGGAATACGCAGTATTTT. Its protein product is CAWTSPPGWNTQYF.

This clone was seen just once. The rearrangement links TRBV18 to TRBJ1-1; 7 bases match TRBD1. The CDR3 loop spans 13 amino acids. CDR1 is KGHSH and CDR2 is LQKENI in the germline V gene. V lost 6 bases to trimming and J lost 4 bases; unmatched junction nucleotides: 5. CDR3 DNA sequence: TGTGCCAGCTCGGAGGGACAGCTCACTGAAGCTTTCTTT. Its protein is CASSEGQLTEAFF.

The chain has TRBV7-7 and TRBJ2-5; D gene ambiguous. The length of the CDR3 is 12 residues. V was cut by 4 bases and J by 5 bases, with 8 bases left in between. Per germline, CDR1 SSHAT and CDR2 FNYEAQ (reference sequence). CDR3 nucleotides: TGTGCCAGCAGCTCCAGTCGGGAGACCCAGTACTTC. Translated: CASSSSRETQYF.

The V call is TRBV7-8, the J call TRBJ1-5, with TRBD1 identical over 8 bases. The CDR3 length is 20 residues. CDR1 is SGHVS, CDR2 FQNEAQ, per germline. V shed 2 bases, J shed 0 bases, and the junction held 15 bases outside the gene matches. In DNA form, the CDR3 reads TGTGCCAGCAGCTTATCCCCACGGACAGGGATCGGATATAGCAATCAGCCCCAGCATTTT. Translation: CASSLSPRTGIGYSNQPQHF. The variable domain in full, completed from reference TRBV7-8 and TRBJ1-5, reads GAGVSQSPRYKVAKRGQDVALRCDPISGHVSLFWYQQALGQGPEFLTYFQNEAQLDKSGLPSDRFFAERPEGSVSTLKIQRTQQEDSAVYLCASSLSPRTGIGYSNQPQHFGDGTRLSIL.

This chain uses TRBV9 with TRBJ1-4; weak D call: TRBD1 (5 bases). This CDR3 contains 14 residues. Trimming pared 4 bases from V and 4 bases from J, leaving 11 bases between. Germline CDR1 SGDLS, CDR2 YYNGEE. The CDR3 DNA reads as TGTGCCAGCAGCTCCGGGGCCTTTAATGAAAAACTGTTTTTT. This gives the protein CASSSGAFNEKLFF. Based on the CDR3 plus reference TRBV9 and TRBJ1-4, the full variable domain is DSGVTQTPKHLITATGQRVTLRCSPRSGDLSVYWYQQSLDQGLQFLIQYYNGEERAKGNILERFSAQQFPDLHSELNLSSLELGDSALYFCASSSGAFNEKLFFGSGTQLSVL.

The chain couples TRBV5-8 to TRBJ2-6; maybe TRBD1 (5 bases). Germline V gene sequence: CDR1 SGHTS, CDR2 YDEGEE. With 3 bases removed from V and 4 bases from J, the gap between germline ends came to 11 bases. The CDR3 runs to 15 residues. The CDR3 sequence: CASSYQGAGANVLTF. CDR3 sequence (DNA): TGTGCCAGCAGCTACCAAGGGGCAGGGGCCAACGTCCTGACTTTC. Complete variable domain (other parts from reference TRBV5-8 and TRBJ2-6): EAGVTQSPTHLIKTRGQQATLRCSPISGHTSVYWYQQALGLGLQFLLWYDEGEERNRGNFPPRFSGRQFPNYSSELNVNALELEDSALYLCASSYQGAGANVLTFGAGSRLTVL.

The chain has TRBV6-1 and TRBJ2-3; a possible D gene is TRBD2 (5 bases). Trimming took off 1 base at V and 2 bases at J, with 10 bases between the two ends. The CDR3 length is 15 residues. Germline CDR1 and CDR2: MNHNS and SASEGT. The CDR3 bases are TGTGCCAGCAGTGAAGGGACTTACTACACAGATACGCAGTATTTT. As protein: CASSEGTYYTDTQYF.

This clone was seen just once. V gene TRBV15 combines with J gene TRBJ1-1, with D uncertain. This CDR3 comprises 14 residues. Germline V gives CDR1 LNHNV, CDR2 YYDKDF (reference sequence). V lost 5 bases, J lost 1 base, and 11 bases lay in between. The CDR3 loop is CATSPTGQNTEAFF. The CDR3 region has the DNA TGTGCCACCAGCCCCACTGGGCAGAACACTGAAGCTTTCTTT.